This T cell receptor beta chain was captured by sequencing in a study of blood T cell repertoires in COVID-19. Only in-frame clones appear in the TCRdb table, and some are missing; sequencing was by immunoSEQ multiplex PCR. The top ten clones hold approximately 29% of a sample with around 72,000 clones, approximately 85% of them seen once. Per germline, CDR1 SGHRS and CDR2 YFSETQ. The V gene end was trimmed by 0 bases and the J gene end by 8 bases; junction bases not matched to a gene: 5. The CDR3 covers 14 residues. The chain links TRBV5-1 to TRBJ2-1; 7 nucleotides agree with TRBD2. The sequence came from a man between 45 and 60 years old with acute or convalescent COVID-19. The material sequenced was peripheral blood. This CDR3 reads CASSLGQGGDEQFF. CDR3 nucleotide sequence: TGCGCCAGCAGCTTGGGTCAGGGAGGGGATGAGCAGTTCTTC.